This T cell receptor beta chain came from a study of blood T cell repertoires in COVID-19. This clone was observed many times. Germline V gene sequence: CDR1 SGHNT, CDR2 YYREEE (reference sequence). Trimming stripped 0 bases from V and 0 bases from J, with 10 bases between. The CDR3 runs 15 residues. Per the study methods: Amplification of reference gene primers provided the estimated nucleated cell counts. Some clones are missing from TCRdb's copy, which holds only in-frame ones; the method was immunoSEQ multiplex PCR. V and J calls and clone size are copied from that table; D and trimming were computed from the DNA. The repertoire has nearly 80,000 clones, more than 70% of them found once; the top ten carry over 4.5%.

Sample: peripheral blood. This sequence joins TRBV5-4 and TRBJ2-7; a weak D match, TRBD2 (6 bases). The source of this sequence is a man between 60 and 75 years old with active or convalescent COVID-19. The CDR3 spells CASSLVRGSSYEQYF. The CDR3 nucleotides are TGTGCCAGCAGCTTGGTCCGGGGGAGCTCCTACGAGCAGTACTTC.